A single sample gave rise to the 3 T cell receptor beta chains below, sequenced in a study of molecular identifiers for immune sequencing clone quantification. TCRdb processed the PCR reads anew with MiXCR; each CDR3 protein has one entry. The profile shows around 460,000 distinct CDR3 sequences, about 25% of them singletons. Sample: naive CD8+ T cells from blood, with Jurkat cell RNA spiked in. As to subset: FACS-sorted CD8+CD4-CCR7+CD45RA+ naive T cells. The receptors were gathered from a human donor in good health. Some libraries in this study had Jurkat cell RNA spiked in.

This clonotype has only a few counts. V is TRBV28 and J is TRBJ2-7; D gene unclear. The CDR3 totals 13 residues. Trimming shortened V by 3 bases and J by 3 bases, and 9 bases separated the two germline ends. Germline-derived CDR1 and CDR2 are MDHEN and SYDVKM. CDR3: CASSFPNSYEQYF. The CDR3 nucleotides read TGTGCCAGCAGTTTTCCCAACAGCTACGAGCAGTACTTC.

V is TRBV9 and J is TRBJ2-2; 7 bases are a match to TRBD1. CDR1 and CDR2 from the germline V gene are SGDLS and YYNGEE. This CDR3 region has 15 residues. With 0 bases clipped from V and 4 bases from J, the junction kept 3 bases outside the gene matches. DNA of the CDR3: TGTGCCAGCAGCGTAGGGGGACAGTCCACCGGGGAGCTGTTTTTT. This translates into CASSVGGQSTGELFF.

Many counts were recorded for this clonotype. The rearrangement links TRBV29-1 to TRBJ2-2; a possible D gene is TRBD1 (6 bases). Trimming pared 5 bases from V and 0 bases from J, leaving 7 bases between. The CDR3 runs 13 residues. The germline CDR1 and CDR2 sequences are SQVTM and ANQGSEA. CDR3 amino acids: CSVNRANTGELFF. In DNA, the CDR3 is TGCAGCGTTAACAGGGCGAACACCGGGGAGCTGTTTTTT.